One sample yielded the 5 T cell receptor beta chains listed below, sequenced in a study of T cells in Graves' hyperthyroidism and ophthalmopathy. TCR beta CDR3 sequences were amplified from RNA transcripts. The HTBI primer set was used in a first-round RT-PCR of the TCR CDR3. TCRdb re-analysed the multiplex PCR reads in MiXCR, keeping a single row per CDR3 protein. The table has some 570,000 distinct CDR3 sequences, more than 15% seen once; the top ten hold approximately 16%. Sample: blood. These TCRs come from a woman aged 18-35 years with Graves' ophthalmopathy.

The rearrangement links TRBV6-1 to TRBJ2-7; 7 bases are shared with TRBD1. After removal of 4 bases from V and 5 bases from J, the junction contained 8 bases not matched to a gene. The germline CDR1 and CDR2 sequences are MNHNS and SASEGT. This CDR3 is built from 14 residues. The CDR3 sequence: CASSAQGDLHEQYF. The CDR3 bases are TGTGCCAGCAGTGCCCAGGGGGATTTGCACGAGCAGTACTTC.

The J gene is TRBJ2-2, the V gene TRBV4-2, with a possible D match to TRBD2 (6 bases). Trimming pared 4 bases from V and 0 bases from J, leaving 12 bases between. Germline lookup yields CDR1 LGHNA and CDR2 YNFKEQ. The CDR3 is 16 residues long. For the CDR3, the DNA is TGTGCCAGCAGCCGCGGGGCAGGGACGAACACCGGGGAGCTGTTTTTT. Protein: CASSRGAGTNTGELFF.

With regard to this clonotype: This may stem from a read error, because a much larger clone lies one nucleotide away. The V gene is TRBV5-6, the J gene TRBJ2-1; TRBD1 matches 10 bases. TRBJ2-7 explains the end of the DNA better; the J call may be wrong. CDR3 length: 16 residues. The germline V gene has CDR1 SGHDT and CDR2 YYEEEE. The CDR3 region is CASSSPRQGARNEQYF. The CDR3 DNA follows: TGTGCCAGCAGCTCCCCCAGACAGGGGGCGCGCAATGAGCAGTACTTC.

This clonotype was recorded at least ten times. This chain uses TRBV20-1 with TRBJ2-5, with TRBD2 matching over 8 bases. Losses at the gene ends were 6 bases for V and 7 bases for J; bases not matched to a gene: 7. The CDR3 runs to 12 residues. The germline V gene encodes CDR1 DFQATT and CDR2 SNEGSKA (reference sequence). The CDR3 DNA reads TGCAGTGCGGGTGGACTAGCTGGGACCCAGTACTTC. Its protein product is CSAGGLAGTQYF.

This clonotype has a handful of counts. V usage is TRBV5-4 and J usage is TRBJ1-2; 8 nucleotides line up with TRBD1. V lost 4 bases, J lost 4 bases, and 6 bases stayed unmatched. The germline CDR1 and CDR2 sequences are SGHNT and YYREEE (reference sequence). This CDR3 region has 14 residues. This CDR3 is CASSPQGASYGYTF. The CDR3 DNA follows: TGTGCCAGCAGCCCGCAGGGGGCCTCCTATGGCTACACCTTC.